The TCR beta chain described here comes from a study of technical replicates of blood from a handful of donors. Some clones are missing from TCRdb's copy, which holds only in-frame ones; the method was immunoSEQ multiplex PCR. The data contain about 85,000 clones, 90% to 95% of them singletons. CDR3 length: 15 residues. From germline, CDR1 is MDHEN and CDR2 SYDVKM. V lost 7 bases to trimming and J lost 5 bases; unmatched junction nucleotides: 7. The source is a human donor in good health. The V and J genes are TRBV28 and TRBJ2-1; 11 bases agree with TRBD1. Sequences were obtained from T cells isolated from PBMCs. The CDR3 region is CASTLGQGVNNEQFF. The CDR3 bases are TGTGCCAGCACCCTGGGACAGGGGGTCAACAATGAGCAGTTCTTC.